This TCR beta chain derives from a study of cytomegalovirus exposure and HLA in healthy donors (dated by TCRdb to 2015 to 2018). The study in broad terms: The 666 repertoires of the first cohort and the 120 validation repertoires were produced on the same platform, according to a later analysis. The study was designed to test whether signatures of past pathogen exposure could be identified by cataloging public T cell receptors. Besides the first cohort of 500 to 700 subjects, a separate validation cohort made up of some 110 different subjects was used. To predict cytomegalovirus infection status, the study brought together high-throughput TCR immunosequencing, statistical association of individual TCRs with disease status, and machine learning.

The library was obtained by the immunoSEQ multiplex PCR assay. For the original study's pipeline: A statistical classification framework was developed to diagnose cytomegalovirus status using the catalog of TCR beta chain sequences. TCRdb stores this immuneACCESS table with in-frame sequences only. Part of the clones is absent; in the studies checked, under half of the shortfall reflects unresolved V genes, and no reason is known for the rest. The DNA was the basis for D and trimming; V, J and clone size are from that table. The sample table lists around 150,000 clones, less than 90% of them with a count of one. Around 6% of the sample is held by the ten biggest clonotypes. Turning to this clone: Its target antigen remains unknown. No qualities accompany the bases; no much larger clone lies one base away. The same CDR3 also results from other DNA sequences found in this sample.

V and J are truncated by 4 bases and 5 bases respectively, leaving an intervening sequence of 12 bases. The germline V gene supplies CDR1 SGHRS and CDR2 YFSETQ. The CDR3, from cysteine to phenylalanine, totals 13 residues. Solely the CDR3 DNA is kept, with 39 bases framed from the first base. Separate from the approximately 670-subject first cohort, the validation cohort of roughly 120 subjects was the group to which the donors belonged. Results the study describes overall, beyond this receptor: Of the cluster scores, around 95% were above 0 in a later analysis, which found that TCRs clustered in the first cohort also tended to co-occur in the roughly 130 validation repertoires. The classifier was reported to diagnose cytomegalovirus status with high specificity and sensitivity in both the original cohort and the validation cohort. It was suggested by the authors that the approach could potentially be generalized to other disease states and immunological phenotypes. A few of the identified cytomegalovirus-associated TCR beta chains were confirmed in vitro to be specific for cytomegalovirus antigens. Most TCR sequences were seen in very few donors, while some public TCRs were found in many individuals. The study listed around 160 TCR beta chains as associated with cytomegalovirus. All 120 or so repertoires were used to score co-occurrence in the validation cohort in a later analysis, because that analysis had no HLA typing for the cohort.

The source material was PBMCs. The rearranged segments are TRBV5-1 and TRBJ1-1; the D region possibly corresponds to TRBD1 (6 bases align). This receptor was taken from a woman under 40 in good health and CMV-seronegative. The DNA sequence follows: TGCGCCAGCAGCCCCGCCAGGGGTACTGAAGCTTTCTTT. It translates to CASSPARGTEAFF. Reference TRBV5-1 and TRBJ1-1 genes cover what lies past the CDR3, so the full variable domain is KAGVTQTPRYLIKTRGQQVTLSCSPISGHRSVSWYQQTPGQGLQFLFEYFSETQRNKGNFPGRFSGRQFSNSRSEMNVSTLELGDSALYLCASSPARGTEAFFGQGTRLTVV.